The 21 T cell receptor beta chains presented below share a single source sample, sequenced in a study of T cells in Graves' hyperthyroidism and ophthalmopathy. Amplified TCR beta CDR3 regions came from RNA transcripts. The study used the HTBI primer set for a first-round RT-PCR of the TCR CDR3. MiXCR was run by TCRdb on the multiplex PCR reads, yielding one entry per CDR3 protein. The table shows about 590,000 distinct CDR3 sequences, with roughly 14% occurring only once. The sample was blood. The source of these receptors is a woman aged 25 to 39 with Graves' hyperthyroidism.

This clonotype appeared many times. J is TRBJ2-1 and V is TRBV20-1; D uncertain. Germline V lookup: CDR1 DFQATT, CDR2 SNEGSKA (reference sequence). V lost 0 bases to trimming and J lost 0 bases, with 6 bases between them. The CDR3 loop spans 14 amino acids. In DNA, the CDR3 is TGCAGTGCTAGAGATCCGCTCTCCTACAATGAGCAGTTCTTC. Residues: CSARDPLSYNEQFF.

This clonotype has a count of ten or more. V and J are TRBV5-1 and TRBJ1-5; D is possibly TRBD1 (6 bases). Germline loops: CDR1 SGHRS, CDR2 YFSETQ. The germline V and J ends were trimmed by 4 bases and 4 bases, with 15 bases remaining between them. CDR3 size: 15 residues. The CDR3 is CASSLQGMSNQPQHF. As DNA, the CDR3 is TGCGCCAGCAGCCTACAGGGAATGAGTAATCAGCCCCAGCATTTT.

The rearrangement links TRBV18 to TRBJ2-7, with TRBD1 matching over 7 bases. This CDR3 is built from 14 residues. J was trimmed by 0 bases and V by 5 bases; bases with no gene match: 4. CDR1 is KGHSH, CDR2 LQKENI, per germline. The CDR3 loop is CASSDRESSYEQYF. CDR3 sequence (DNA): TGTGCCAGCTCAGACAGGGAAAGCTCCTACGAGCAGTACTTC. The entire variable domain, with the rest obtained from reference TRBV18 and TRBJ2-7, is as follows: NAGVMQNPRHLVRRRGQEARLRCSPMKGHSHVYWYRQLPEEGLKFMVYLQKENIIDESGMPKERFSAEFPKEGPSILRIQQVVRGDSAAYFCASSDRESSYEQYFGPGTRLTVT.

This clonotype was detected ten times or more. The chain carries TRBV28 and TRBJ2-7, with 9 bases matching TRBD2. J was trimmed by 7 bases and V by 6 bases; bases with no gene match: 7. The CDR3 is 13 amino acids. The V gene's germline CDR1 is MDHEN and CDR2 SYDVKM. The CDR3 here is CASRKAGGGEQYF. CDR3 bases: TGTGCCAGCAGGAAAGCGGGAGGAGGGGAGCAGTACTTC.

This clonotype occurred many times. The chain is built from TRBV7-9 and TRBJ1-1, with D possibly TRBD1 on 6 matching bases. Germline CDR1 is SEHNR and CDR2 is FQNEAQ (reference sequence). The CDR3 extends over 13 amino acids. The germline V and J ends were trimmed by 7 bases and 3 bases, with 12 bases remaining between them. DNA of the CDR3: TGTGCCAGCAAAAGACAGGAAGACACTGAAGCTTTCTTT. Protein: CASKRQEDTEAFF.

This clonotype was counted many times. The chain joins TRBV20-1 to TRBJ2-1, with 7 positions matching TRBD2. This CDR3 contains 14 residues. Trimming removed 1 base from V and 9 bases from J; junction bases left unmatched: 9. Germline CDR1 DFQATT, CDR2 SNEGSKA (reference sequence). The CDR3 sequence is CSARAGGWGGEQFF. The CDR3, as DNA: TGCAGTGCTAGAGCGGGAGGATGGGGGGGTGAGCAGTTCTTC.

This clonotype came up many times. The V gene is TRBV12-3 or TRBV12-4, the J gene TRBJ1-2; D uncertain. Deletions cut 7 bases from V and 7 bases from J, with 10 bases between. This CDR3 region has 11 residues. CDR3 loop: CASTTVSGYTF. The DNA for the CDR3 is TGTGCCAGCACGACGGTCTCTGGCTACACCTTC.

This chain links TRBV7-9 with TRBJ2-1; D gene unclear. The CDR3 sequence is 13 residues long. Germline-derived CDR1 and CDR2 are SEHNR and FQNEAQ (reference sequence). Between the trimmed V and J ends, which lost 6 bases and 5 bases, there was a span of 11 bases. The CDR3 reads CASSPTEDNEQFF. The CDR3 nucleotides read TGTGCCAGCAGTCCCACAGAAGACAATGAGCAGTTCTTC.

Turning to this clonotype: A junction boundary mismatches the germline segment, possibly from a read error. The gene calls are TRBV5-1 and TRBJ2-7, with TRBD1 matching 8 bases. The CDR3 length is 16 residues. CDR1 and CDR2 (germline): SGHRS, YFSETQ. CDR3 sequence: CASGLLPGQVMDEQYF. CDR3 sequence (DNA): TGCGCCAGCGGCTTACTTCCGGGACAGGTCATGGACGAGCAGTACTTC. Using reference TRBV5-1 and TRBJ2-7 for the parts outside the CDR3, the full variable domain is KAGVTQTPRYLIKTRGQQVTLSCSPISGHRSVSWYQQTPGQGLQFLFEYFSETQRNKGNFPGRFSGRQFSNSRSEMNVSTLELGDSALYLCASGLLPGQVMDEQYFGPGTRLTVT.

The chain uses TRBV6-2 or TRBV6-3 and TRBJ2-1; 8 bases fit TRBD1. This CDR3 has 14 amino acids. Germline V gene lookup returns CDR1 MNHEY and CDR2 SVGEGT. V dropped 4 bases and J dropped 7; count of bases not matched to a gene: 6. This CDR3 reads CASSSQGAWNEQFF. The CDR3 region has the DNA TGTGCCAGCAGTTCGCAGGGGGCTTGGAATGAGCAGTTCTTC.

This clonotype showed up many times. The chain carries TRBV7-3 and TRBJ2-1, with a weak D call TRBD1 (6 bases). With 5 bases removed from V and 2 bases from J, the gap between germline ends came to 13 bases. CDR3 size: 15 residues. CDR1 is SGHTA, CDR2 FQGTGA, per germline. For the CDR3, the DNA is TGTGCCAGCAGCCCGGGACACGACGCCTACAATGAGCAGTTCTTC. Protein: CASSPGHDAYNEQFF.

Ten or more counts support this clonotype. The chain employs TRBV6-1 and TRBJ1-3, with a possible D match to TRBD1 (6 bases). Germline V gene data show CDR1 as MNHNS and CDR2 as SASEGT. This CDR3 has 14 amino acids. Trimming shortened V by 6 bases and J by 3 bases, and 12 bases separated the two germline ends. The CDR3 DNA is TGTGCCAGCAGAGAACAGGGACTTGGAAACACCATATATTTT. Protein: CASREQGLGNTIYF.

This clonotype was detected many times. This chain links TRBV2 with TRBJ2-7; TRBD2 matches at 7 bases. The germline CDR1 and CDR2 sequences are SNHLY and FYNNEI. V lost 6 bases to trimming and J lost 2 bases; unmatched junction nucleotides: 1. CDR3 size: 12 residues. The CDR3, as DNA: TGTGCCAGCAGGGGAGGGCCCTACGAGCAGTACTTC. Its translation: CASRGGPYEQYF.

The gene calls are TRBV29-1 and TRBJ2-7, with 11 bases that match TRBD1. The J segment lost 9 bases and the V segment lost 6 bases, leaving 13 bases of the junction unmatched. The CDR3 is made up of 14 amino acids. CDR1 is SQVTM, CDR2 ANQGSEA, per germline. The CDR3 region has the DNA TGCAGCGTGACCCGGACAGGGGGCTTGAGGAGGCAGTACTTC. Translating it yields CSVTRTGGLRRQYF.

This clonotype was detected only a few times. The chain carries TRBV4-2 and TRBJ2-1, with D perhaps TRBD2 (7 bases). This CDR3 region has 16 residues. The germline V and J ends were trimmed by 3 bases and 8 bases, with 20 bases remaining between them. Germline loops: CDR1 LGHNA, CDR2 YNFKEQ. CDR3 loop: CASSQLGRGRAYEQFF. CDR3 DNA sequence: TGTGCCAGCAGCCAGCTGGGGAGGGGGAGGGCCTATGAGCAGTTCTTC.

This chain joins TRBV12-5 and TRBJ1-2; D not certain. The germline gives CDR1 LGHNT, CDR2 FRNRAP. V was pared by 0 bases and J by 7 bases, with 6 bases between. This CDR3 spans 12 amino acids. The CDR3 DNA follows: TGTGCTAGTGGTTTGGTACGGGGTGGCTACACCTTC. Translating gives CASGLVRGGYTF.

This chain connects TRBV5-1 to TRBJ2-1; TRBD2 matches 15 bases. The CDR3 consists of 19 residues. Germline CDR1 is SGHRS and CDR2 is YFSETQ. V trimming: 0 bases; J trimming: 8 bases; junction bases outside the gene matches: 12. CDR3 coding DNA: TGCGCCAGCAGCTTGGCACAGGGGACTAGCGGGAGGCTTAGGTATGAGCAGTTCTTC. Translation gives CASSLAQGTSGRLRYEQFF.

The table lists this clonotype with many counts. The rearrangement links TRBV20-1 to TRBJ2-5, with D unresolved. The CDR3 contains 16 residues. The V and J ends lost 2 bases and 1 base respectively, with 17 bases between them. The germline V gene has CDR1 DFQATT and CDR2 SNEGSKA (reference sequence). CDR3 sequence reads: CSARPPSRELQETQYF. The CDR3 DNA reads TGCAGTGCTAGACCTCCAAGCCGAGAGCTCCAAGAGACCCAGTACTTC.

This clonotype showed up many times. V and J are TRBV10-3 and TRBJ2-1; the match to TRBD1 covers 7 bases. Germline CDR1 ENHRY, CDR2 SYGVKD. The CDR3 has 15 amino acids. With V trimmed by 0 bases and J by 3 bases, 2 bases remained unmatched. The CDR3 DNA reads as TGTGCCATCAGTGAGTCGGGGGACAGCTACAATGAGCAGTTCTTC. This codes for CAISESGDSYNEQFF.

This sequence joins TRBV12-3 or TRBV12-4 and TRBJ2-1; TRBD2 is a possible D gene (6 bases). The CDR3 sequence is 16 residues long. V lost 8 bases and J lost 0, with 17 bases in between. The CDR3 reads CASGSPSASSYNEQFF. In DNA, the CDR3 is TGTGCCAGCGGCTCCCCTAGCGCGAGCTCCTACAATGAGCAGTTCTTC.

This clonotype was seen more than once but under ten times. This chain joins TRBV5-6 and TRBJ2-5, with 9 bases that match TRBD2. There are 14 residues in the CDR3. With V trimmed by 4 bases and J by 2 bases, 3 bases remained unmatched. Germline V gene sequence: CDR1 SGHDT, CDR2 YYEEEE. The CDR3 protein is CASSALAGQETQYF. Written as DNA, the CDR3 is TGTGCCAGCAGCGCACTAGCGGGTCAAGAGACCCAGTACTTC.